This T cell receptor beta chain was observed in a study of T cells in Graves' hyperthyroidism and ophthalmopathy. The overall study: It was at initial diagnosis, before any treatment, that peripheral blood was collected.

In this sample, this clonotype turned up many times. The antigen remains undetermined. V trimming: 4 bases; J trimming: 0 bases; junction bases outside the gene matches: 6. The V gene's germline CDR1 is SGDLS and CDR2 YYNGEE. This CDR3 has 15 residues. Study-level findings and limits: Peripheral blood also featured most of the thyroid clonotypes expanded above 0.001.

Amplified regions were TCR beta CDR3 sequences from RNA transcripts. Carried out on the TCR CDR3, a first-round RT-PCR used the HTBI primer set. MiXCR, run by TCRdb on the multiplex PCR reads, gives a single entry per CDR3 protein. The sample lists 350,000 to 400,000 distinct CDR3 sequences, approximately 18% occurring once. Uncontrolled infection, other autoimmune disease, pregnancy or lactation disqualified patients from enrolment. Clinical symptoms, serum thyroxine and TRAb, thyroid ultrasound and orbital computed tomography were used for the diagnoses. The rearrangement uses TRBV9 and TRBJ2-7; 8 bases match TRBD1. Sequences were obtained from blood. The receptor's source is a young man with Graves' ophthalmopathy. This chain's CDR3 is CASSHAGQGSYEQYF. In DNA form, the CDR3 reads TGTGCCAGCAGCCACGCCGGACAGGGCTCCTACGAGCAGTACTTC.